Shown below are 25 T cell receptor beta chains from a single sample sequenced in a study of Ad26.COV2.S vaccination and SARS-CoV-2 variants. Regarding treatment: some 20 received Ad26.COV2.S at low or high dose, single or two shots; about 5 received placebo; per-sample allocation not given. The study sampled participants on day 63 after the first vaccine or placebo injection. Only in-frame clones appear in the TCRdb table, and some are missing; sequencing was by immunoSEQ multiplex PCR. This sample has about 350,000 clones; 75% to 90% occur once, and the top ten carry roughly a tenth. The specimen was peripheral blood, collected in a trial of Ad26.COV2.S vaccine versus placebo. These TCRs come from a person between 18 and 65 years old who received the Ad26.COV2.S COVID-19 vaccine or a placebo.

V is TRBV7-9 and J is TRBJ2-7; D is perhaps TRBD2 (6 bases). The CDR3 sequence is 14 residues long. Germline V gene lookup returns CDR1 SEHNR and CDR2 FQNEAQ (reference sequence). The V end lost 4 bases, the J end lost 2 bases, and 12 bases lay between the germline ends. CDR3 residues: CASSSLASTYEQYF. As DNA, the CDR3 is TGTGCCAGCAGCTCCCTAGCGTCCACCTACGAGCAGTACTTC.

The chain is built from TRBV5-4 and TRBJ1-5; D is unclear. There are 12 residues in the CDR3. V gave up 0 bases and J gave up 11 bases, with 9 bases separating them. Germline CDR1 SGHNT, CDR2 YYREEE (reference sequence). The CDR3 DNA sequence: TGTGCCAGCAGCTTGGAGTTTGGGGCCCAGCATTTT. It is translated as CASSLEFGAQHF.

This chain joins TRBV30 and TRBJ1-4; D is unresolved. Germline V CDR1 and CDR2: GTSNPN, SVGIG (reference sequence). The V gene lost 2 bases and the J gene lost 0 bases, with 7 bases spanning the gap. This CDR3 spans 14 amino acids. The CDR3 reads CAWSRWATNEKLFF. The CDR3 DNA sequence: TGTGCCTGGAGTAGGTGGGCAACTAATGAAAAACTGTTTTTT.

This clone was recorded once. In DNA, the CDR3 is TGTGCCAGCAGCCCGCGGACGGGAAACACTGAAGCTTTCTTT. This translates into CASSPRTGNTEAFF. The chain employs TRBV11-2 and TRBJ1-1; D not resolved. There are 14 residues in the CDR3. Germline-derived CDR1 and CDR2 are SGHAT and FQNNGV. The V end lost 5 bases, the J end lost 2 bases, and 12 bases lay between the germline ends.

The chain employs TRBV7-9 and TRBJ1-2; D not resolved. The CDR3 consists of 10 residues. V was trimmed by 11 bases and J by 2 bases, leaving 6 bases between them. Germline-derived CDR1 and CDR2 are SEHNR and FQNEAQ (reference sequence). The CDR3 DNA is TGTGCCGTGCTAAACTATGGCTACACCTTC. It yields the protein CAVLNYGYTF.

This CDR3 reads CAWTKAPGDTQETQYF. CDR3 DNA sequence: TGTGCCTGGACCAAAGCACCAGGGGATACCCAAGAGACCCAGTACTTC. The chain is built from TRBV30 and TRBJ2-5; TRBD1 is a possible D gene (6 bases). This CDR3 has 16 residues. Germline CDR1 is GTSNPN and CDR2 is SVGIG (reference sequence). The V end lost 4 bases, the J end lost 1 base, and 19 bases lay between the germline ends.

The V and J genes are TRBV10-1 and TRBJ2-2; D gene ambiguous. V shed 8 bases and J shed 4 bases, with 11 bases lying between them. The CDR3 contains 13 residues. Germline V gene sequence: CDR1 WNHNN, CDR2 SYGVQD (reference sequence). The CDR3 spells CASRQDGTGELFF. For the CDR3, the DNA is TGCGCCAGCCGTCAAGATGGCACCGGGGAGCTGTTTTTT.

This chain joins TRBV5-4 and TRBJ2-7; 10 nucleotides match TRBD2. The ends lost 0 bases at V and 2 bases at J; junction bases unmatched: 5. Germline V gene data show CDR1 as SGHNT and CDR2 as YYREEE (reference sequence). The CDR3 extends over 16 amino acids. The CDR3 reads CASSLAPSGGPYEQYF. CDR3 bases: TGTGCCAGCAGCTTGGCACCTAGCGGGGGCCCCTACGAGCAGTACTTC.

The CDR3 reads CATARETQYF. CDR3 nucleotides: TGTGCCACCGCGCGTGAGACCCAGTACTTC. The chain links TRBV28 to TRBJ2-5; D remains ambiguous. The CDR3 covers 10 residues. CDR1 and CDR2 from the germline V gene are MDHEN and SYDVKM. V shed 10 bases and J shed 5 bases, with 8 bases lying between them.

CDR3 in amino acids: CASSYRQHSYEQYF. The CDR3 nucleotides are TGTGCCAGCAGTTACCGGCAGCACTCCTACGAGCAGTACTTC. This chain joins TRBV6-6 and TRBJ2-7; D uncertain. V was trimmed by 2 bases and J by 0 bases, leaving 8 bases between them. This CDR3 contains 14 residues. The germline V gene encodes CDR1 MNHNY and CDR2 SVGAGI (reference sequence).

The chain joins TRBV3-1 (or the pseudogene TRBV3-2) to TRBJ2-7, with TRBD1 identical over 9 bases. The germline CDR1 and CDR2 sequences are LGHDT and YNNKEL (reference sequence). V lost 4 bases and J lost 0; bases outside the gene matches: 7. The CDR3 covers 16 residues. In DNA, the CDR3 is TGTGCCAGCAGCCTGGGACAGGGTTTGAGCTCCTACGAGCAGTACTTC. This sequence encodes CASSLGQGLSSYEQYF.

V usage is TRBV19 and J usage is TRBJ2-2; TRBD1 agrees at 7 bases. Germline V gene data show CDR1 as LNHDA and CDR2 as SQIVND (reference sequence). This CDR3 comprises 17 residues. J gave up 0 bases and V 5 bases, and 9 bases lay outside the gene matches. The chain's CDR3 is CASSVSTGRPNTGELFF. The CDR3 DNA sequence: TGTGCCAGTAGTGTCTCGACAGGGAGACCGAACACCGGGGAGCTGTTTTTT.

Written as DNA, the CDR3 is TGTGCCAGCAGCAGGGGCACCTACGAGCAGTACTTC. It encodes CASSRGTYEQYF. V usage is TRBV5-4 and J usage is TRBJ2-7, with TRBD1 as a possible D gene (5 bases). The CDR3 extends over 12 amino acids. Germline values: CDR1 SGHNT, CDR2 YYREEE (reference sequence). Trimming shortened V by 4 bases and J by 2 bases, and 7 bases separated the two germline ends.

The V call is TRBV10-3, the J call TRBJ2-1, with 9 bases that match TRBD1. From germline, CDR1 is ENHRY and CDR2 SYGVKD. The CDR3 is 15 amino acids. Trimming cost V 10 bases and J 3 bases; bases outside gene matches: 10. CDR3 region: CATQGQGVSYNEQFF. The DNA of the CDR3 is TGTGCCACCCAGGGACAGGGAGTGAGCTACAATGAGCAGTTCTTC.

This clone was counted between two and nine times. The V call is TRBV7-8, the J call TRBJ1-1; weak D call: TRBD1 (6 bases). V was pared by 3 bases and J by 1 base, with 15 bases between. Germline CDR1 is SGHVS and CDR2 is FQNEAQ. The CDR3 totals 16 residues. The CDR3 is CASSLGGAGTNTEAFF. For the CDR3, the DNA is TGTGCCAGCAGCTTGGGGGGCGCGGGGACGAACACTGAAGCTTTCTTT.

The chain joins TRBV9 to TRBJ1-1, with a possible D match to TRBD1 (5 bases). The CDR3 has 15 residues. From germline, CDR1 is SGDLS and CDR2 YYNGEE. V lost 4 bases, J lost 3 bases, and 16 bases lay in between. The CDR3 loop is CASSSGSGWDTEAFF. In DNA form, the CDR3 reads TGTGCCAGCAGCTCGGGATCAGGGTGGGACACTGAAGCTTTCTTT. Combining the CDR3 with reference TRBV9 and TRBJ1-1 gives the whole variable domain DSGVTQTPKHLITATGQRVTLRCSPRSGDLSVYWYQQSLDQGLQFLIQYYNGEERAKGNILERFSAQQFPDLHSELNLSSLELGDSALYFCASSSGSGWDTEAFFGQGTRLTVV.

The V call is TRBV7-8, the J call TRBJ1-5, with TRBD1 matching 9 bases. From germline, CDR1 is SGHVS and CDR2 FQNEAQ. Losses at the gene ends were 5 bases for V and 5 bases for J; bases not matched to a gene: 10. The CDR3 is 16 amino acids. The CDR3 sequence: CASSRPPDRGDQPQHF. In DNA form, the CDR3 reads TGTGCCAGCAGCCGACCCCCGGACAGGGGTGATCAGCCCCAGCATTTT.

This chain connects TRBV19 to TRBJ2-7; 7 bases fit TRBD1. Unmatched junction bases numbered 13, after V lost 4 bases and J lost 7 bases. There are 15 residues in the CDR3. Germline V CDR1 and CDR2: LNHDA, SQIVND (reference sequence). This CDR3 reads CASSTPFGTDQEQYF. Here the CDR3 DNA reads TGTGCCAGTAGTACTCCTTTTGGGACAGACCAGGAGCAGTACTTC.

The chain combines TRBV2 with TRBJ2-3; D is possibly TRBD2 (5 bases). V gave up 2 bases and J gave up 6 bases, with 15 bases separating them. The CDR3 runs 15 residues. Germline CDR1 is SNHLY and CDR2 is FYNNEI. DNA for the CDR3: TGTGCCAGCAGTGAACCGGAACACCGGAGGGATACGCAGTATTTT. Translating it yields CASSEPEHRRDTQYF.

The chain couples TRBV5-1 to TRBJ1-1, with D possibly matching TRBD1 (6 bases). Trimming took 1 base from V and 5 from J, leaving 12 bases between them. This CDR3 has 14 residues. The V gene's germline CDR1 is SGHRS and CDR2 YFSETQ. The CDR3 sequence is CASSLHTGRTEAFF. The CDR3 DNA is TGCGCCAGCAGCTTGCACACAGGGAGGACTGAAGCTTTCTTT.

The rearrangement links TRBV28 to TRBJ2-7; D is uncertain. V gave up 7 bases and J gave up 7 bases, with 17 bases separating them. The germline CDR1 and CDR2 sequences are MDHEN and SYDVKM. This CDR3 has 13 residues. The CDR3 is CASTPPGTWEQYF. CDR3 DNA: TGTGCCAGCACTCCACCTGGTACGTGGGAGCAGTACTTC.

This clone was picked up one time. The V call is TRBV12-3 or TRBV12-4, the J call TRBJ1-5; no firm D call. Deletions cut 3 bases from V and 11 bases from J, with 14 bases between. The CDR3 spans 13 residues. The DNA for the CDR3 is TGTGCCAGCAGTTTGTGGAGTAGGATTACCCAGCATTTT. It codes for CASSLWSRITQHF.

This clone turned up a few times. This chain links TRBV3-1 (or the pseudogene TRBV3-2) with TRBJ1-4; 7 bases align to TRBD1. This CDR3 is built from 14 residues. V lost 6 bases, J lost 8 bases, and 9 bases stayed unmatched. Germline V gives CDR1 LGHDT, CDR2 YNNKEL (reference sequence). CDR3 bases: TGTGCCAGCAGTCCCGGGACAGTAGGAGAAAAACTGTTTTTT. Its translation is CASSPGTVGEKLFF.

This clone is a singleton in its sample. This chain uses TRBV30 with TRBJ2-7; 8 nucleotides line up with TRBD1. This CDR3 has 14 residues. Germline V CDR1 and CDR2: GTSNPN, SVGIG (reference sequence). After removal of 3 bases from V and 3 bases from J, the junction contained 7 bases not matched to a gene. The CDR3 reads CAWSPGGSIYEQYF. The CDR3 DNA sequence: TGTGCCTGGAGCCCAGGGGGCTCGATCTACGAGCAGTACTTC.

This clone was detected only once. V usage is TRBV5-5 and J usage is TRBJ2-3; 7 bases are a match to TRBD1. Germline CDR1 and CDR2: SGHKS and YYEKEE (reference sequence). The length of the CDR3 is 15 residues. Trimming at V came to 5 bases and at J to 1 base, leaving 7 bases not matched to a gene. The chain's CDR3 is CASRRQGVGTDTQYF. The CDR3 coding sequence is TGTGCCAGCAGACGACAGGGAGTCGGCACAGATACGCAGTATTTT.